The 17 T cell receptor beta chains below come from one sample, sequenced in a study of cytomegalovirus exposure and HLA in healthy donors. PCR amplification relied on 60 Vbeta primers (plus 13 Jbeta primers). Some clones are missing from TCRdb's copy, which holds only in-frame ones; the method was immunoSEQ multiplex PCR. Of roughly 150,000 clones in the sample, 80% were seen once. Sequencing was performed on PBMCs. These receptors were collected from a man between 18 and 29 years old in good health and CMV-seropositive.

The rearrangement links TRBV7-8 to TRBJ2-1; D call uncertain. The CDR3 totals 12 residues. Germline CDR1 and CDR2: SGHVS and FQNEAQ. Trimming took off 8 bases at V and 6 bases at J, with 11 bases between the two ends. The CDR3 loop reads CASGAPSNEQFF. CDR3 nucleotides: TGTGCCAGCGGCGCTCCTAGCAATGAGCAGTTCTTC.

In the case of this clone: In the same sample, other DNA sequences code for this CDR3. The V and J genes are TRBV27 and TRBJ2-3; the D is unclear. The germline V gene encodes CDR1 MNHEY and CDR2 SMNVEV (reference sequence). The CDR3 spans 12 residues. V was cut by 5 bases and J by 1 base, with 4 bases left in between. The CDR3 region has the DNA TGTGCCAGCAGTCGTGGCACAGATACGCAGTATTTT. Amino acid sequence: CASSRGTDTQYF.

The rearrangement joins TRBV6-5 to TRBJ1-5; D is perhaps TRBD1 (5 bases). The germline CDR1 and CDR2 sequences are MNHEY and SVGAGI. The ends were cut back, 2 bases at V and 7 bases at J, with 12 bases in the middle. The CDR3 contains 14 residues. The CDR3 protein is CASSYGGTGQPQHF. CDR3 sequence (DNA): TGTGCCAGCAGTTACGGGGGGACCGGGCAGCCCCAGCATTTT.

The chain joins TRBV5-1 to TRBJ2-5, with a weak D call TRBD2 (6 bases). V was cut by 1 base and J by 5 bases, with 9 bases left in between. The CDR3 loop spans 13 amino acids. In germline, CDR1 is SGHRS, CDR2 YFSETQ. DNA for the CDR3: TGCGCCAGCAGCTTGACAGGAGGGGAGACCCAGTACTTC. The encoded protein is CASSLTGGETQYF.

The chain couples TRBV4-1 to TRBJ2-7, with 9 bases aligning to TRBD1. V gave up 4 bases and J gave up 3 bases; unmatched junction bases: 7. Per germline, CDR1 MGHRA and CDR2 YSYEKL. The CDR3 consists of 15 residues. CDR3 DNA sequence: TGCGCCAGCAGCCCTAGGACAGGGGTTTTCTACGAGCAGTACTTC. This gives the protein CASSPRTGVFYEQYF.

The genes are TRBV9 and TRBJ1-1, with a tentative D call TRBD1 (5 bases). This CDR3 contains 13 residues. The ends were cut back, 3 bases at V and 4 bases at J, with 10 bases in the middle. Germline V CDR1 and CDR2: SGDLS, YYNGEE. CDR3 DNA: TGTGCCAGCAGCGCCACAGGTCCCACTGAAGCTTTCTTT. This encodes CASSATGPTEAFF.

The J gene is TRBJ2-2, the V gene TRBV15; maybe TRBD1 (5 bases). The CDR3 runs to 15 residues. Germline V CDR1 and CDR2: LNHNV, YYDKDF (reference sequence). The V gene lost 3 bases and the J gene lost 6 bases, with 14 bases spanning the gap. The CDR3 DNA follows: TGTGCCACCAGCAGCGACAGACGCCTCCCCGGGGAGCTGTTTTTT. Its translation: CATSSDRRLPGELFF.

This rearrangement joins TRBV6-1 to TRBJ1-2; the D gene is possibly TRBD1 (5 bases). This CDR3 is built from 13 residues. The V gene lost 3 bases and the J gene lost 5 bases, with 10 bases spanning the gap. Germline values: CDR1 MNHNS, CDR2 SASEGT. CDR3 bases: TGTGCCAGCAGTGAGACAGACCGATATGGCTACACCTTC. This gives the protein CASSETDRYGYTF.

This chain uses TRBV7-6 with TRBJ1-2, with 10 bases that match TRBD1. The V gene end was trimmed by 5 bases and the J gene end by 4 bases; junction bases not matched to a gene: 4. Germline CDR1 reads SGHVS; CDR2 reads FNYEAQ. The CDR3 extends over 14 amino acids. CDR3 in amino acids: CASSPRTGGYGYTF. CDR3 bases: TGTGCCAGCAGCCCCAGGACAGGGGGCTATGGCTACACCTTC.

The chain employs TRBV2 and TRBJ1-5, with D possibly matching TRBD1 (6 bases). Germline lookup yields CDR1 SNHLY and CDR2 FYNNEI. V was shortened by 5 bases and J by 6 bases, with 17 bases between the two germline ends. The CDR3 has 15 amino acids. The CDR3 DNA is TGTGCCAGCAGTTCACTAGTTAGGGGGAGTCAGCCCCAGCATTTT. Its protein is CASSSLVRGSQPQHF.

This chain uses TRBV7-9 with TRBJ2-5, with 7 nucleotides matching TRBD1. The J call could be wrong; TRBJ2-7 is a better fit for the DNA end. This CDR3 has 14 residues. The germline V gene has CDR1 SEHNR and CDR2 FQNEAQ (reference sequence). CDR3 nucleotides: TGTGCCAGCTCAAATCACAGGGGACCATACGAGCAGTACTTC. It specifies CASSNHRGPYEQYF.

V gene TRBV7-9 combines with J gene TRBJ2-2, with D possibly matching TRBD2 (5 bases). Germline V gene lookup returns CDR1 SEHNR and CDR2 FQNEAQ (reference sequence). Trimming took 3 bases from V and 7 from J, leaving 9 bases between them. The CDR3 is made up of 13 amino acids. The CDR3 loop reads CASSFLGSGELFF. The DNA for the CDR3 is TGTGCCAGCAGCTTTTTGGGGAGCGGGGAGCTGTTTTTT.

The chain joins TRBV30 to TRBJ2-4; D is unresolved. Germline lookup yields CDR1 GTSNPN and CDR2 SVGIG (reference sequence). The CDR3 covers 13 residues. Trimming took 1 base from V and 9 from J, leaving 13 bases between them. In DNA, the CDR3 is TGTGCCTGGAGTGAAGGTAGCTCATCCATTCAGTACTTC. This gives the protein CAWSEGSSSIQYF.

This clone was picked up a small number of times. Compared with germline, one end of the junction differs, possibly owing to a read error. This sequence joins TRBV4-2 and TRBJ2-7, with TRBD1 identical over 7 bases. CDR3 size: 12 residues. Germline CDR1 is LGHNA and CDR2 is YNFKEQ. The DNA for the CDR3 is TGTGCCAGCAGCCAAGGGTACGGACAGGCAGTCTTC. Its protein product is CASSQGYGQAVF.

V gene TRBV7-9 combines with J gene TRBJ2-3; the match to TRBD2 covers 8 bases. The CDR3 totals 15 residues. Germline CDR1 SEHNR, CDR2 FQNEAQ (reference sequence). V was clipped by 3 bases and J by 6 bases; unmatched bases: 8. CDR3 in DNA: TGTGCCAGCAGCTTTACGGCGGGAGGCGCCGATACGCAGTATTTT. This gives the protein CASSFTAGGADTQYF.

The chain couples TRBV30 to TRBJ2-1; D gene uncertain. In germline, CDR1 is GTSNPN, CDR2 SVGIG (reference sequence). V lost 3 bases and J lost 8, with 14 bases in between. The CDR3 is 13 amino acids. CDR3 coding DNA: TGTGCCTGGAGGGCTCCCTCACGGGATGAGCAGTTCTTC. Translated, it gives CAWRAPSRDEQFF. The full variable domain, in which reference TRBV30 and TRBJ2-1 provide the parts outside the CDR3, is SQTIHQWPATLVQPVGSPLSLECTVEGTSNPNLYWYRQAAGRGLQLLFYSVGIGQISSEVPQNLSASRPQDRQFILSSKKLLLSDSGFYLCAWRAPSRDEQFFGPGTRLTVL.

The CDR3 loop reads CASASAGTALYGYTF. In nucleotides, the CDR3 is TGTGCTAGTGCCTCGGCGGGGACAGCCTTGTATGGCTACACCTTC. The rearrangement joins TRBV12-5 to TRBJ1-2; 7 positions match TRBD1. The CDR3 length is 15 residues. The trim removed 7 bases at V and 5 bases at J, leaving 13 bases unmatched. From germline, CDR1 is LGHNT and CDR2 FRNRAP.